Each of the 24 T cell receptor beta chains below was sequenced from the same sample in a study of blood T cells in healthy people across ages. Using a J-beta primer mix together with a sample-barcoded 5' primer, a second PCR was run for roughly 6 to 12 cycles. MiXCR, run by TCRdb on the 5' RACE reads, gives a single entry per CDR3 protein. This table has 1.6 million or so distinct CDR3 sequences, 30% to 40% appearing once. The sequenced sample was blood. Every receptor here comes from a woman between 25 and 40 years old in good health.

The chain is built from TRBV9 and TRBJ2-4; D may match TRBD1 or TRBD2 (5 bases each). The ends were cut back, 4 bases at V and 13 bases at J, with 27 bases in the middle. The CDR3 totals 16 residues. The germline V gene encodes CDR1 SGDLS and CDR2 YYNGEE. The DNA for the CDR3 is TGTGCCAGCAGCCCCCAAGTAGGGGTTAAAGTGGGGGAGCAGTACTTC. It specifies CASSPQVGVKVGEQYF.

This clonotype showed up just a few times. This chain joins TRBV30 and TRBJ2-1, with TRBD2 as a possible D gene (6 bases). V lost 0 bases to trimming and J lost 6 bases, with 12 bases between them. This CDR3 spans 14 amino acids. Germline V gives CDR1 GTSNPN, CDR2 SVGIG (reference sequence). The CDR3 loop reads CAWSVLGSGNEQFF. The CDR3 bases are TGTGCCTGGAGTGTACTCGGGAGTGGCAATGAGCAGTTCTTC.

The sample holds one count of this clonotype. The gene calls are TRBV28 and TRBJ2-7; D may be TRBD2 (5 bases). The CDR3 extends over 14 amino acids. Germline CDR1 reads MDHEN; CDR2 reads SYDVKM. Trimming took off 5 bases at V and 7 bases at J, with 18 bases between the two ends. Here the CDR3 reads CASSAPGIHLEQYF. CDR3 in DNA: TGTGCCAGCAGTGCGCCGGGGATCCACTTGGAGCAGTACTTC.

This clonotype was counted ten times or more. This chain uses TRBV5-1 with TRBJ2-1; 8 bases align to TRBD1. V lost 0 bases to trimming and J lost 5 bases; unmatched junction nucleotides: 1. Germline V gene sequence: CDR1 SGHRS, CDR2 YFSETQ. The CDR3 totals 14 residues. The CDR3 DNA reads as TGCGCCAGCAGCTTGGGGACAGGGAACAATGAGCAGTTCTTC. Amino acid sequence: CASSLGTGNNEQFF. Full variable domain (rest looked up from reference TRBV5-1 and TRBJ2-1): KAGVTQTPRYLIKTRGQQVTLSCSPISGHRSVSWYQQTPGQGLQFLFEYFSETQRNKGNFPGRFSGRQFSNSRSEMNVSTLELGDSALYLCASSLGTGNNEQFFGPGTRLTVL.

This sequence joins TRBV10-3 and TRBJ2-7; D possibly matches TRBD1 or TRBD2 (5 bases each). Germline values: CDR1 ENHRY, CDR2 SYGVKD. V was pared by 2 bases and J by 4 bases, with 15 bases between. The CDR3 is 15 residues long. CDR3 residues: CAISEGLQGVYEQYF. Written as DNA, the CDR3 is TGTGCCATCAGTGAGGGGTTGCAGGGAGTTTACGAGCAGTACTTC.

Only a few counts were recorded for this clonotype. The chain combines TRBV28 with TRBJ2-4; 9 bases align to TRBD2. The J call could be wrong; TRBJ2-7 is a better fit for the DNA end. This CDR3 has 15 residues. Germline V gene lookup returns CDR1 MDHEN and CDR2 SYDVKM. The CDR3 nucleotides read TGTGCCAGCAGTTACCTAGCGGGGCCATCCTACGAGCAGTACTTC. Translating it yields CASSYLAGPSYEQYF.

The CDR3 region has the DNA TGTGCCAGCAGCTTCCGTTTAAACGCCTACGAGCAGTACTTC. Residues: CASSFRLNAYEQYF. V gene TRBV7-8 combines with J gene TRBJ2-7; D gene ambiguous. V was shortened by 3 bases and J by 2 bases, with 11 bases between the two germline ends. The CDR3 runs 14 residues. Germline V gene data show CDR1 as SGHVS and CDR2 as FQNEAQ.

The chain combines TRBV3-1 with TRBJ2-1; 12 bases align to TRBD2. V dropped 1 base and J dropped 7; count of bases not matched to a gene: 5. The CDR3 spans 16 residues. Germline V CDR1 and CDR2: LGHDT, YNNKEL (reference sequence). CDR3 nucleotide sequence: TGTGCCAGCAGCCAAGCTAGCGGGGGGGGAAGTAATGAGCAGTTCTTC. Protein sequence: CASSQASGGGSNEQFF.

This clonotype was detected only a few times. The rearrangement links TRBV7-2 to TRBJ2-7; TRBD2 matches 9 bases. This CDR3 has 15 amino acids. Germline V lookup: CDR1 SGHTA, CDR2 FQGNSA. V lost 1 base, J lost 3 bases, and 4 bases stayed unmatched. The CDR3, as DNA: TGTGCCAGCAGCTTAGGGGGGACTAGCCGCTACGAGCAGTACTTC. Translation: CASSLGGTSRYEQYF.

This clonotype occurred a few times. The rearrangement uses TRBV29-1 and TRBJ2-7; a weak D match, TRBD1 (6 bases). V lost 4 bases and J 2 bases, leaving 15 bases between the germline ends. The CDR3 is 14 amino acids. The germline V gene encodes CDR1 SQVTM and CDR2 ANQGSEA. CDR3 sequence: CSVASRGSPYEQYF. The CDR3 DNA reads as TGCAGCGTTGCTTCCAGGGGTAGTCCCTACGAGCAGTACTTC.

This clonotype was seen repeatedly, ten times or more. The chain is built from TRBV14 and TRBJ2-5; D uncertain. The CDR3 contains 12 residues. V was cut by 2 bases and J by 3 bases, with 4 bases left in between. CDR1 and CDR2 from the germline V gene are SGHDN and FVKESK. The CDR3 is CASSQREETQYF. The CDR3 DNA sequence: TGTGCCAGCAGCCAACGAGAAGAGACCCAGTACTTC. The whole variable domain, filled in from reference TRBV14 and TRBJ2-5, reads EAGVTQFPSHSVIEKGQTVTLRCDPISGHDNLYWYRRVMGKEIKFLLHFVKESKQDESGMPNNRFLAERTGGTYSTLKVQPAELEDSGVYFCASSQREETQYFGPGTRLLVL.

There are a few counts of this clonotype. This sequence joins TRBV9 and TRBJ2-3, with TRBD2 matching over 13 bases. The length of the CDR3 is 16 residues. V shed 4 bases, J shed 5 bases, and the junction held 7 bases outside the gene matches. Germline loops: CDR1 SGDLS, CDR2 YYNGEE. CDR3 sequence: CASSRTSGGVGDTQYF. For the CDR3, the DNA is TGTGCCAGCAGCCGGACTAGCGGGGGAGTTGGAGATACGCAGTATTTT.

The chain is built from TRBV12-3 or TRBV12-4 and TRBJ2-1, with D possibly TRBD1 on 6 matching bases. The CDR3 contains 14 residues. V was cut by 5 bases and J by 4 bases, with 12 bases left in between. The CDR3 DNA sequence: TGTGCCAGCAGTCCTCAAGACAGGTACAATGAGCAGTTCTTC. Its translation is CASSPQDRYNEQFF.

The table lists this clonotype with a few counts. The chain uses TRBV11-3 and TRBJ2-1; no firm D call. Germline CDR1 reads SGHNT; CDR2 reads YENEEA. V was pared by 5 bases and J by 8 bases, with 10 bases between. CDR3 size: 12 residues. This CDR3 reads CASSVFGDEQFF. The CDR3 DNA reads as TGTGCCAGCAGCGTTTTTGGAGATGAGCAGTTCTTC.

This clonotype has a handful of counts. The chain links TRBV20-1 to TRBJ2-3; the D gene is possibly TRBD1 (6 bases). The germline V and J ends were trimmed by 5 bases and 3 bases, with 15 bases remaining between them. This CDR3 spans 14 amino acids. The germline V gene has CDR1 DFQATT and CDR2 SNEGSKA (reference sequence). CDR3 DNA sequence: TGCAGTGCTCCCCCAGGGGTGCCAACAGATACGCAGTATTTT. Translation gives CSAPPGVPTDTQYF.

CDR3 bases: TGTGCCAGCAGAAAGGACATAGCCAAAAACATTCAGTACTTC. It translates to CASRKDIAKNIQYF. The rearrangement joins TRBV6-5 to TRBJ2-4; tentative D call: TRBD1 (5 bases). Trimming took off 6 bases at V and 0 bases at J, with 9 bases between the two ends. Germline lookup yields CDR1 MNHEY and CDR2 SVGAGI. CDR3 size: 14 residues.

The V and J genes are TRBV20-1 and TRBJ2-3; D tentatively reads TRBD1 or TRBD2 (6 bases each). CDR1 is DFQATT and CDR2 is SNEGSKA in the germline V gene (reference sequence). The CDR3 covers 14 residues. The V end lost 8 bases, the J end lost 6 bases, and 21 bases lay between the germline ends. The CDR3 spells CSTKLGGWSDTQYF. For the CDR3, the DNA is TGCAGTACTAAGCTGGGGGGCTGGTCTGATACGCAGTATTTT.

V gene TRBV28 combines with J gene TRBJ2-1; 8 bases map to TRBD1. The ends lost 5 bases at V and 2 bases at J; junction bases unmatched: 2. Germline CDR1 and CDR2: MDHEN and SYDVKM. This CDR3 spans 14 amino acids. CDR3 nucleotides: TGTGCCAGCAGTGAGGACAGGGCCTACAATGAGCAGTTCTTC. Translation gives CASSEDRAYNEQFF.

This clonotype was counted only a few times. The CDR3 DNA reads as TGTGCCAGCAGTTTAGGACAGGGGGCTATATCCTACGAGCAGTACTTC. It is translated as CASSLGQGAISYEQYF. The J gene is TRBJ2-7, the V gene TRBV27, with 11 positions matching TRBD1. Germline CDR1 reads MNHEY; CDR2 reads SMNVEV (reference sequence). The V and J ends lost 2 bases and 1 base, in that order; junction bases with no gene match: 4. The CDR3 is 16 amino acids.

The rearrangement links TRBV6-2 or TRBV6-3 to TRBJ2-1; D could derive from TRBD1 or TRBD2 (6 bases each). CDR1 and CDR2 (germline): MNHEY, SVGEGT. Deletions cut 6 bases from V and 1 base from J, with 16 bases between. The CDR3 sequence is 16 residues long. CDR3 sequence reads: CASSVGGVQSYNEQFF. The DNA for the CDR3 is TGTGCCAGCAGCGTCGGGGGCGTACAATCCTACAATGAGCAGTTCTTC.

This rearrangement joins TRBV4-1 to TRBJ2-1; 8 bases are a match to TRBD2. The ends lost 2 bases at V and 3 bases at J; junction bases unmatched: 6. The CDR3 length is 16 residues. Germline CDR1 reads MGHRA; CDR2 reads YSYEKL. The CDR3 DNA is TGCGCCAGCAGCCAAACCACCGGGACTAGCTACAATGAGCAGTTCTTC. It is translated as CASSQTTGTSYNEQFF.

This chain uses TRBV20-1 with TRBJ2-5, with 7 positions matching TRBD2. The V segment lost 5 bases and the J segment 2 bases; nucleotides outside the gene matches: 5. CDR3 size: 13 residues. The V gene's germline CDR1 is DFQATT and CDR2 SNEGSKA (reference sequence). DNA of the CDR3: TGCAGTGCTTCAGGACTAGGGCAAGAGACCCAGTACTTC. Amino acid sequence: CSASGLGQETQYF.

The table lists this clonotype with many counts. The CDR3 DNA is TGCAGTGCTAGCCTTCCGGGACTAGCGGTCAATGAGCAGTTCTTC. Residues: CSASLPGLAVNEQFF. The V call is TRBV20-1, the J call TRBJ2-1; 11 nucleotides agree with TRBD2. The CDR3 totals 15 residues. The V gene's germline CDR1 is DFQATT and CDR2 SNEGSKA (reference sequence). The J segment lost 6 bases and the V segment lost 3 bases, leaving 7 bases of the junction unmatched.

V gene TRBV7-6 combines with J gene TRBJ2-5; TRBD1 is a possible D gene (6 bases). Trimming took off 4 bases at V and 5 bases at J, with 20 bases between the two ends. Germline CDR1 reads SGHVS; CDR2 reads FNYEAQ. The CDR3 runs to 16 residues. The chain's CDR3 is CASSSDSETSRETQYF. The CDR3 DNA is TGTGCCAGCAGCTCGGACAGCGAAACCTCTAGGGAGACCCAGTACTTC.